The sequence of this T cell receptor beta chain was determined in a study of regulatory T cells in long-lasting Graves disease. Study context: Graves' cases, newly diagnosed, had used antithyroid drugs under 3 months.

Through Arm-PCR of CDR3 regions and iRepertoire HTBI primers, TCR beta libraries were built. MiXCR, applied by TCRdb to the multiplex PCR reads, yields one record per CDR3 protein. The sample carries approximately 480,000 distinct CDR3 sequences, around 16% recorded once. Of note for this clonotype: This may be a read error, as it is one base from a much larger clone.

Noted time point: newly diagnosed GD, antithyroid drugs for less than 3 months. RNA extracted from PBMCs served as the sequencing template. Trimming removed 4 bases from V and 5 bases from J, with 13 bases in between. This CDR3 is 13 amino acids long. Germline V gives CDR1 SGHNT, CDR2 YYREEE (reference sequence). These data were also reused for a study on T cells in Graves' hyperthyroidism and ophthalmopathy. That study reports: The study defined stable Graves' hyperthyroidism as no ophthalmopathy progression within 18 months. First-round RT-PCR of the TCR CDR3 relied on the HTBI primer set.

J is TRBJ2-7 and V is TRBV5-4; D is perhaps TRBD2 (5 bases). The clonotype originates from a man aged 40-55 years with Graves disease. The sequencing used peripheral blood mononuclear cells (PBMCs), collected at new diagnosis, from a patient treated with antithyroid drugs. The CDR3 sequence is CASSPSWRNEQYF. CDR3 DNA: TGTGCCAGCAGCCCCAGCTGGAGGAACGAGCAGTACTTC.